The T cell receptor beta chain described here comes from a study of high-grade serous ovarian cancer treatment subgroups. Study at large: Each sample yielded on average approximately 7,500 unique TCR beta rearrangements from over 12,000 reads. Study outcomes and limitations: TCR relatedness rose with neoantigen level and trended with mutation load. Same-patient tumor repertoires overlapped at about 0.11 to 0.85; different patients barely overlapped. Spatial context was lost because tumors were sequenced in bulk.

Trimming removed 4 bases at V and 2 bases at J, with 12 bases between. The CDR3 consists of 14 residues. Germline V gene data show CDR1 as LNHDA and CDR2 as SQIVND (reference sequence). Tumor samples were taken before definitive surgery or chemotherapy. Comment on this clone: Its antigen is as yet unknown.

Only in-frame clones appear in the TCRdb table, and some are missing; sequencing was by immunoSEQ multiplex PCR. The table lists about 18,000 clones, roughly four fifths of them singletons. The chain carries TRBV19 and TRBJ2-7; D not certain. This receptor was identified in a human donor with high-grade serous ovarian cancer. The sample consisted of tumor tissue. CDR3 DNA: TGTGCCAGTAGTAGGAAGGGCAGTACCTACGAGCAGTACTTC. Its protein is CASSRKGSTYEQYF.